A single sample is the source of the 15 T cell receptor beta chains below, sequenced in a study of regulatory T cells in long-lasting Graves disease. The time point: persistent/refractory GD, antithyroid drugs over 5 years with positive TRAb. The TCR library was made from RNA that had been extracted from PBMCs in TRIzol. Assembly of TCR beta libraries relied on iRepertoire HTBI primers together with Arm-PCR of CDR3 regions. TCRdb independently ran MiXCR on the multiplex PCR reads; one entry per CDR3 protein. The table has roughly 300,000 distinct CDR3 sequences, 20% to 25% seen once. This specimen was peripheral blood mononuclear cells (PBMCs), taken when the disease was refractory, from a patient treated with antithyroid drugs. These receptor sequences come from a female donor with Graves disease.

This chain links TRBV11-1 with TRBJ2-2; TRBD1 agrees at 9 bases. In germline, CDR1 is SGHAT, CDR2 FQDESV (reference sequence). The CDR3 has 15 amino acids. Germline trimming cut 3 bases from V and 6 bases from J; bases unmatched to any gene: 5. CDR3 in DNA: TGTGCCAGCAGCTTGGGGGACAGGGTGCCCGGGGAGCTGTTTTTT. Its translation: CASSLGDRVPGELFF.

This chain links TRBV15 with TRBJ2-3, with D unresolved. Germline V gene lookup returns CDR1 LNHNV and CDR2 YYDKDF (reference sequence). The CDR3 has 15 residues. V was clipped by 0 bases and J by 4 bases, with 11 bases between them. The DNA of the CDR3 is TGTGCCACCAGCAGAGACGGATCCCGTTCAGATACGCAGTATTTT. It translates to CATSRDGSRSDTQYF.

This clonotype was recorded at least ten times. CDR3 amino acids: CASRIQGASEAFF. CDR3 bases: TGTGCCAGCAGGATACAGGGGGCAAGTGAAGCTTTCTTT. The chain uses TRBV7-2 and TRBJ1-1; the match to TRBD1 covers 9 bases. Unmatched junction bases numbered 6, after V lost 6 bases and J lost 7 bases. Germline V CDR1 and CDR2: SGHTA, FQGNSA. The CDR3 totals 13 residues.

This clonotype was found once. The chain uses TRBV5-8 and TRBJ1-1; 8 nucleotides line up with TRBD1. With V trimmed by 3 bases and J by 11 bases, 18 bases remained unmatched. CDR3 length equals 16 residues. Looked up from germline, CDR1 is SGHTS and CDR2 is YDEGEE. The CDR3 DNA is TGTGCCAGCAGCTCAAGAGGACAGGGTGAGGCGTTCGGGGCTTTCTTT. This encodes CASSSRGQGEAFGAFF.

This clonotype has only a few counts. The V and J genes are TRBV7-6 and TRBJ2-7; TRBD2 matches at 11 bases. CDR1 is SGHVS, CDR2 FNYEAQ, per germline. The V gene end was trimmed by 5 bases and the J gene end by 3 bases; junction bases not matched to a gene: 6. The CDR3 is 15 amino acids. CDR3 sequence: CASSAELAGVYEQYF. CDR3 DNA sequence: TGTGCCAGCAGCGCAGAACTAGCGGGAGTCTACGAGCAGTACTTC.

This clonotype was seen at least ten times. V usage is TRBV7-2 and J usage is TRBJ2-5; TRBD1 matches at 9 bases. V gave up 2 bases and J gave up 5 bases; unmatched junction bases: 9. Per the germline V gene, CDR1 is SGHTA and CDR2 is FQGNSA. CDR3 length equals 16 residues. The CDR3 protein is CASSLRGGQGGETQYF. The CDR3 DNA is TGTGCCAGCAGCTTACGAGGGGGACAGGGTGGCGAGACCCAGTACTTC.

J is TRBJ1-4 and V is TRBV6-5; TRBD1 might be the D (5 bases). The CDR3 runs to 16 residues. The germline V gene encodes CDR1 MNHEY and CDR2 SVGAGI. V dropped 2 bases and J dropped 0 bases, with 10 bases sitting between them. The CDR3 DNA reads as TGTGCCAGCAGTTACCTGGGACGTGCAACTAATGAAAAACTGTTTTTT. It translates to CASSYLGRATNEKLFF.

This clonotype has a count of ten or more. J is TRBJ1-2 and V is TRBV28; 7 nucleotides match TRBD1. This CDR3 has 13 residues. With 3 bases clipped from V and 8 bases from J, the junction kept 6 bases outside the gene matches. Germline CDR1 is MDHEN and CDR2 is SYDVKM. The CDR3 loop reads CASSFDREWGYTF. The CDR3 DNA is TGTGCCAGCAGTTTCGACAGGGAGTGGGGCTACACCTTC.

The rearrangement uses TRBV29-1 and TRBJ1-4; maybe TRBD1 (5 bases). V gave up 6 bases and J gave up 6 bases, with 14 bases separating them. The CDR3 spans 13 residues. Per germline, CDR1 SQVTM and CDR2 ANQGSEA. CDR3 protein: CSVRQGADEKLFF. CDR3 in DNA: TGCAGCGTGCGCCAGGGTGCGGATGAAAAACTGTTTTTT.

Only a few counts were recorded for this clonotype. This CDR3 reads CAWSVQRTSVSYEQYF. In nucleotides, the CDR3 is TGTGCCTGGAGTGTGCAGCGGACTAGCGTTTCCTACGAGCAGTACTTC. The chain is built from TRBV30 and TRBJ2-7; 9 nucleotides line up with TRBD2. The CDR3 has 16 amino acids. Per germline, CDR1 GTSNPN and CDR2 SVGIG (reference sequence). Trimming cost V 0 bases and J 1 base; bases outside gene matches: 7.

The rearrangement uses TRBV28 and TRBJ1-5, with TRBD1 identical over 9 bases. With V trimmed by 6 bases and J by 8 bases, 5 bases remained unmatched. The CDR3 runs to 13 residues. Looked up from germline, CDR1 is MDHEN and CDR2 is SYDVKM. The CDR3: CASRGTGREPQHF. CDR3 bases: TGTGCCAGCAGGGGGACAGGGAGGGAGCCCCAGCATTTT.

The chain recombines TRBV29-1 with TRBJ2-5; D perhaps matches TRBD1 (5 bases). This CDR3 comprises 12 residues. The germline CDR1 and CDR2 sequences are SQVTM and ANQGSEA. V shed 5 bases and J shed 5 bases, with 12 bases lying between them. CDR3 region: CSVKGDTETQYF. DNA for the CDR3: TGCAGCGTTAAAGGGGATACGGAGACCCAGTACTTC. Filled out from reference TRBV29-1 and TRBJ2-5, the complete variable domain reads SAVISQKPSRDICQRGTSLTIQCQVDSQVTMMFWYRQQPGQSLTLIATANQGSEATYESGFVIDKFPISRPNLTFSTLTVSNMSPEDSSIYLCSVKGDTETQYFGPGTRLLVL.

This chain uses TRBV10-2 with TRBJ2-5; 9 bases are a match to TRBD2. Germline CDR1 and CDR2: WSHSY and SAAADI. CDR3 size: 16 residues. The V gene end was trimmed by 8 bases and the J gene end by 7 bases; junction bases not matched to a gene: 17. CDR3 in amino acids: CASATHSGRGLGTQYF. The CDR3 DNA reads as TGCGCCAGCGCCACTCATAGCGGGAGAGGGTTGGGGACCCAGTACTTC.

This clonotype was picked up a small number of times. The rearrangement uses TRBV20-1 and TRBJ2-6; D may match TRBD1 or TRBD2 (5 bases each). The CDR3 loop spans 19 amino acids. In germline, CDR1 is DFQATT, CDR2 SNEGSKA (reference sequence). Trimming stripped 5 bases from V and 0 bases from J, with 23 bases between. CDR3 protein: CSAGALPGTVSSGANVLTF. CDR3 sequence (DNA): TGCAGTGCTGGAGCCTTACCCGGGACGGTGAGCTCTGGGGCCAACGTCCTGACTTTC.

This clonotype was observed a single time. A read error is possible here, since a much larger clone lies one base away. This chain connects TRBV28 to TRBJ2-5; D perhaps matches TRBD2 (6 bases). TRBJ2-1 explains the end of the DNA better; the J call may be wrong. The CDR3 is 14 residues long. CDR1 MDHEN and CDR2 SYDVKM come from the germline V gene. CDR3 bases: TGTGCCAGCAGTTTACGACTAGGCCAAGAGACCCAGTTCTTC. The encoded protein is CASSLRLGQETQFF.